The clone carrying this TCR beta chain was seen a handful of times. Germline values: CDR1 MNHNY, CDR2 SVGAGI (reference sequence). With 8 bases clipped from V and 5 bases from J, the junction kept 15 bases outside the gene matches. The CDR3 extends over 15 amino acids. The authors' processing: Estimates of nucleated cell counts were drawn from the amplification of reference gene primers. Assay used: immunoSEQ multiplex PCR; TCRdb lists only in-frame clones, some missing. That table gives V, J and clone size, and the DNA gave D and trimming. The table records 52,000 or so clones, under 80% of them present only once. The record originates from a study of blood T cell repertoires in COVID-19. Study background: Acute and convalescent COVID-19 specimens originated in the United States, Italy and Spain. PBMCs, B-cell-depleted T cells, or T cells were the source of the cDNA or gDNA that made up the material.

The genes are TRBV6-6 and TRBJ2-7, with 7 bases fitting TRBD2. The receptor's source is a human donor in a cohort sampled during active COVID-19. Sample: peripheral blood. CDR3 region: CASALVGGGLDEQYF. CDR3 sequence (DNA): TGTGCCAGCGCCCTCGTGGGGGGAGGGTTGGACGAGCAGTACTTC.